This T cell receptor beta chain was obtained from a study of cytomegalovirus exposure and HLA in healthy donors. Study-wide findings and caveats: It is likely that the observed cluster of highly shared sequence variants was a sequencing artifact. Most CMV-associated TCR beta chains were later found to appear HLA-restricted.

Turning to this clone: Its antigen remains unidentified.

The donors, nominally healthy at sampling, likely had unrecorded immune exposures. In the PCR, 60 Vbeta and 13 Jbeta primers were used. In the study's own analysis: There were 70 million to 95 million unique TCR beta chains by a later count, and approximately 10 million of them were shared. Sequencing was performed with immunoSEQ multiplex PCR; in TCRdb, only in-frame clones are kept and a portion is missing. The V and J calls and clone size are taken from that table; D and trimming were inferred from the DNA. This table holds about 200,000 clones, roughly three quarters found once. With V trimmed by 0 bases and J by 4 bases, 6 bases remained unmatched. CDR3 length: 18 residues. Germline-derived CDR1 and CDR2 are MGHRA and YSYEKL.

The chain carries TRBV4-1 and TRBJ2-3; 14 bases fit TRBD2. Sequencing used PBMCs. The source of this sequence is a woman in her fifties or sixties in good health and CMV-seronegative. CDR3: CASSQESLTSGRADTQYF. The CDR3 DNA is TGCGCCAGCAGCCAAGAATCCCTGACTAGCGGGAGGGCAGATACGCAGTATTTT.